This T cell receptor beta chain was profiled in a study of T cells after yellow fever vaccination. Study details: With SMART-Seq v4 Ultra Low Input, the fractions containing low cell numbers were prepared. Study results and caveats: Reappearance after the booster was seen for most primary-vaccination clones, at 95% to 96% CD4 and 70% to 90% CD8. Peak timing came faster in the weaker secondary response, day 5 versus 15.

Concerning this clonotype itself: Its target is unknown.

A 5'RACE template-switching step, the method used to make TCR cDNA, added a universal primer site and UMIs. TCRdb re-called the 5' RACE reads through MiXCR, storing one row per CDR3 protein. The sample comprises around 530,000 distinct CDR3 sequences, around 17% of which are singletons, and roughly 17% rests with the top ten. The V gene's germline CDR1 is LGHNA and CDR2 YNFKEQ. This CDR3 has 17 amino acids. Losses at the gene ends were 0 bases for V and 9 bases for J; bases not matched to a gene: 8. The chain recombines TRBV4-2 with TRBJ2-1; the match to TRBD2 covers 13 bases. This receptor was taken from a man between 18 and 35 years old who received the YFV17D yellow fever vaccine. The sample here was PBMCs, taken around 5 days after the first yellow fever vaccination. The DNA for the CDR3 is TGTGCCAGCAGCCAAGATTTGACTAGCGGGGGGCCTGTTGAGCAGTTCTTC. Translating gives CASSQDLTSGGPVEQFF.